This TCR beta chain was identified in a study of control samples from healthy donors and cancer patients. The table came from immunoSEQ multiplex PCR; TCRdb's copy has only in-frame clones and leaves some out. Here the sample spans over 200,000 clones, around 80% being singletons. Germline CDR1 reads SNHLY; CDR2 reads FYNNEI. Deletions cut 3 bases from V and 2 bases from J, with 6 bases between. This CDR3 spans 13 amino acids. The receptor was derived from a woman in her fifties or sixties with lung cancer. The chain has TRBV2 and TRBJ2-3; the D is unclear. Sequencing input: PBMCs. In DNA form, the CDR3 reads TGTGCCAGCAGTGACGGTTTCACAGATACGCAGTATTTT. Residues: CASSDGFTDTQYF.